Here is one TCR beta chain with its context. Its antigen is as yet unknown. Extracted RNA was reverse transcribed, and the resulting cDNA served as sequencing template. The table came from immunoSEQ multiplex PCR; TCRdb's copy has only in-frame clones and leaves some out. The sample yields hundreds of thousands of clones, 65% to 70% seen once. Alopecia areata patients provided lesional scalp punch biopsies and peripheral blood. Sorting of PBMCs yielded the CD4+ and CD8+ T cells. This record belongs to a study of CD8+ T cells in alopecia areata. Study-level information: Patients in the treated group were given tofacitinib by mouth, 5 to 10 mg twice a day. General study findings and limits: Higher clonality than in normal scalp was seen in lesional scalp, especially alopecia totalis/universalis.

V was cut by 4 bases and J by 3 bases, with 15 bases left in between. This CDR3 has 14 amino acids. The germline CDR1 and CDR2 sequences are GTSNPN and SVGIG (reference sequence). The sequencing here drew on CD4+ T cells sorted from blood, taken at week 0. The chain carries TRBV30 and TRBJ2-5, with a weak D call TRBD1 (6 bases). This TCR was recovered from a human donor with alopecia areata. The CDR3 DNA reads as TGTGCCTGGAAAGGACAGCCAGGGAAAGAGACCCAGTACTTC. This encodes CAWKGQPGKETQYF.